Shown below are 4 T cell receptor beta chains from a single sample sequenced in a study of cytomegalovirus exposure and HLA in healthy donors. The PCR ran on 60 Vbeta and 13 Jbeta primers. Profiled with immunoSEQ multiplex PCR; TCRdb holds only in-frame clones, not every one. In the table there are about 150,000 clones, under 80% of which are singletons. The sequencing sample was made of PBMCs. Source of these receptors: a man aged 30 to 45 in good health and CMV-seronegative.

The chain has TRBV15 and TRBJ2-3; D gene unclear. Germline V gives CDR1 LNHNV, CDR2 YYDKDF (reference sequence). Trimming left V 0 bases short and J 5 bases short, with 9 bases between. The CDR3 covers 14 residues. The CDR3 bases are TGTGCCACCAGCAGAGATCTGTTTCTAGATACGCAGTATTTT. It is translated as CATSRDLFLDTQYF.

The rearrangement uses TRBV4-2 and TRBJ2-2; D may be TRBD2 (5 bases). V lost 4 bases and J 7 bases, leaving 16 bases between the germline ends. Germline V gene sequence: CDR1 LGHNA, CDR2 YNFKEQ. The CDR3 runs to 15 residues. The CDR3, as DNA: TGTGCCAGCAGCCTCCTCGGGGTAGCTAACGGGGAGCTGTTTTTT. Amino acids: CASSLLGVANGELFF.

This clone was observed a few times. The rearrangement links TRBV5-1 to TRBJ1-2; 11 bases align to TRBD1. CDR3 length equals 16 residues. V dropped 0 bases and J dropped 7; count of bases not matched to a gene: 8. Germline loops: CDR1 SGHRS, CDR2 YFSETQ. The CDR3 sequence is CASSLAQDRGQGGYTF. The CDR3 nucleotides read TGCGCCAGCAGCTTGGCCCAGGACAGGGGGCAGGGTGGCTACACCTTC.

The rearrangement links TRBV13 to TRBJ2-7, with 9 nucleotides matching TRBD1. Germline lookup yields CDR1 PRHDT and CDR2 FYEKMQ (reference sequence). CDR3 size: 14 residues. V lost 4 bases and J lost 5; bases outside the gene matches: 6. CDR3 sequence (DNA): TGTGCCAGCAGCTCGGGACAGGGCCACGACGAGCAGTACTTC. Its translation is CASSSGQGHDEQYF. Combining the CDR3 with reference TRBV13 and TRBJ2-7 gives the whole variable domain AAGVIQSPRHLIKEKRETATLKCYPIPRHDTVYWYQQGPGQDPQFLISFYEKMQSDKGSIPDRFSAQQFSDYHSELNMSSLELGDSALYFCASSSGQGHDEQYFGPGTRLTVT.